This T cell receptor (beta chain) derives from a study of blood T cell repertoires in COVID-19 (dated by TCRdb to about 2020). Some background on the complete study: Samples covering the acute and convalescent phases of COVID-19 were provided by collaborators in the United States, Italy and Spain. The repertoires were released in a freely available public database meant as a resource for research on the immune response to SARS-CoV-2. Where available, HLA class I and class II types were taken from metadata supplied by the sample provider and were not determined by assay-based typing. The sample metadata nearly always contained a de-identified subject ID, COVID-19 status, age in years and sex. Deeply sampled blood TCRbeta repertoires from subjects exposed to, actively infected with, or recovered from COVID-19 were included in the dataset. The material from the prospective study consisted of cDNA or gDNA derived from T cells, B-cell-depleted T cells, or PBMCs. The samples were drawn from two sources: the first 160 participants of the ongoing ImmuneRACE study, and about 1,300 subjects contributed by 6 global collaborators.

CDR3 length: 16 amino acids, cysteine to phenylalanine. Here the CDR3 DNA is all that survives: 48 bases in frame from base 1. Clipping removes 11 bases from V and 2 bases from J, with 11 as the unmatched junction base count. Based on the germline V gene, the CDR1 and CDR2 sequences are MDHEN and SYDVKM. Remarks on this clone: This receptor's antigen is unknown. Base qualities are not provided; no much larger clone lies one nucleotide away.

General study outcomes and caveats: The amount of clinical and demographic metadata varied by source and participant and was provided uncurated.

The collaborating institutions used their own protocols to collect whole blood in K2EDTA tubes. For TCRbeta analysis, collaborators shipped samples as frozen whole blood, isolated PBMCs, or DNA extracted from either of those sample types. TCRbeta CDR3 regions were amplified from genomic DNA by means of the immunoSEQ Assay, a bias-controlled multiplex PCR. The authors' analysis ran thus. The number of nucleated cells in each sample was estimated from the amplification of reference gene primers within the assay. Sequence reads were collapsed and filtered to measure the absolute abundance of every unique TCRbeta CDR3 rearrangement. For each sample, productive Simpson clonality was calculated by taking the square root of Simpson's diversity index across productive rearrangements. The immuneACCESS repertoire file appears here via TCRdb, limited to in-frame rearrangements. These files lack a portion of the clones; in checked studies, under half of the deficit traces to unresolved V genes, and the cause of the others is not known. That table supplies the V and J calls and clone size; D and trimming were determined from the DNA. The sample yields under 130,000 clones; 88% were counted once. The ten top clones hold about 3% of the sample.

This chain joins TRBV28 to TRBJ1-5; 11 bases in the junction line up with TRBD1. The TCR comes from a human donor in a cohort sampled during active COVID-19. The specimen sequenced was peripheral blood. This receptor has the CDR3 CALKKPGQGGNQPQHF. The nucleotide sequence is TGTGCCCTAAAAAAACCGGGACAGGGGGGCAATCAGCCCCAGCATTTT.